What follows are 24 T cell receptor beta chains derived from one specimen sequenced in a study of CD4+ T cells in melanoma. Sequencing used immunoSEQ multiplex PCR; TCRdb keeps in-frame clones, though not all of them. The profile shows roughly 150,000 clones, about 93% of them singletons. The receptors shown here come from a human donor with melanoma.

This clone was recorded only once. The CDR3 DNA sequence: TGTGCCAGCACGAATAACTACAATGAGCAGTTCTTC. This codes for CASTNNYNEQFF. V usage is TRBV7-9 and J usage is TRBJ2-1; D unclear. CDR1 is SEHNR, CDR2 FQNEAQ, per germline (reference sequence). The CDR3 consists of 12 residues. V lost 7 bases and J lost 3, with 7 bases in between.

The gene calls are TRBV14 and TRBJ1-2; a possible D gene is TRBD1 (6 bases). Germline CDR1 and CDR2: SGHDN and FVKESK. This CDR3 comprises 17 residues. Deletions cut 3 bases from V and 6 bases from J, with 23 bases between. As DNA, the CDR3 is TGTGCCAGCAGCCAGGAAATTGACAGGATTCCGACTGATGGCTACACCTTC. Translated: CASSQEIDRIPTDGYTF.

The genes are TRBV27 and TRBJ2-6; no definite D call. The CDR3 sequence is 13 residues long. Trimming shortened V by 6 bases and J by 2 bases, and 5 bases separated the two germline ends. Per the germline V gene, CDR1 is MNHEY and CDR2 is SMNVEV (reference sequence). CDR3 amino acids: CASRFTGANVLTF. In DNA, the CDR3 is TGTGCCAGCAGGTTTACTGGGGCCAACGTCCTGACTTTC.

The chain employs TRBV12-5 and TRBJ2-3; D might be TRBD2 (6 bases). CDR1 and CDR2 from the germline V gene are LGHNT and FRNRAP. V lost 6 bases and J lost 2, with 21 bases in between. The CDR3 consists of 17 residues. The CDR3 sequence is CASGTSGRGPSTDTQYF. The DNA for the CDR3 is TGTGCTAGTGGAACCTCGGGGCGGGGCCCGTCCACAGATACGCAGTATTTT.

This clone was seen a few times. V gene TRBV2 combines with J gene TRBJ2-2, with 8 bases lining up with TRBD2. Germline V gene lookup returns CDR1 SNHLY and CDR2 FYNNEI. The CDR3 length is 15 residues. V lost 10 bases and J lost 4; bases outside the gene matches: 11. CDR3 protein: CATGGARASTGELFF. The DNA of the CDR3 is TGTGCCACCGGGGGGGCCAGGGCGAGCACCGGGGAGCTGTTTTTT.

A single count supports this clone. The chain carries TRBV6-1 and TRBJ1-1; 7 bases are a match to TRBD1. V lost 6 bases to trimming and J lost 8 bases; unmatched junction nucleotides: 9. The CDR3 has 13 amino acids. CDR1 is MNHNS and CDR2 is SASEGT in the germline V gene. The CDR3 DNA is TGTGCCAGCAGCCTTAACAGGGGCCCCGAAGCTTTCTTT. Residues: CASSLNRGPEAFF.

The J gene is TRBJ1-1, the V gene TRBV2; D ambiguous. V lost 7 bases, J lost 0 bases, and 12 bases lay in between. The CDR3 loop spans 14 amino acids. Germline values: CDR1 SNHLY, CDR2 FYNNEI. CDR3 in DNA: TGTGCCAGCACCCGCGGACGGATGAACACTGAAGCTTTCTTT. This gives the protein CASTRGRMNTEAFF.

This clone has just one count. The gene calls are TRBV4-1 and TRBJ2-7, with D possibly matching TRBD1 (5 bases). Germline lookup yields CDR1 MGHRA and CDR2 YSYEKL. Trimming took off 0 bases at V and 2 bases at J, with 11 bases between the two ends. The CDR3 runs to 15 residues. CDR3 sequence (DNA): TGCGCCAGCAGCCAAGATTGGCAGGGAACCTACGAGCAGTACTTC. Encoded protein: CASSQDWQGTYEQYF.

V and J are TRBV2 and TRBJ2-1, with D maybe TRBD2 (5 bases). CDR1 SNHLY and CDR2 FYNNEI come from the germline V gene. CDR3 length: 10 amino acids. V lost 8 bases, J lost 7 bases, and 6 bases lay in between. Here the CDR3 reads CASGGNEQFF. The CDR3 DNA follows: TGTGCCAGCGGAGGAAATGAGCAGTTCTTC.

The chain is built from TRBV2 and TRBJ1-2; D might be TRBD1 (6 bases). The V end was cut by 6 bases, the J end by 7 bases, with 24 bases between. This CDR3 has 16 amino acids. The germline CDR1 and CDR2 sequences are SNHLY and FYNNEI. CDR3 region: CASSRGGAGLGGGYTF. The DNA for the CDR3 is TGTGCCAGCAGCAGGGGAGGGGCAGGACTAGGCGGTGGCTACACCTTC.

CDR3 DNA: TGCAGCGTTGGTCGGGATACCTACAATGAGCAGTTCTTC. Translating gives CSVGRDTYNEQFF. The chain combines TRBV29-1 with TRBJ2-1, with TRBD2 as a possible D gene (5 bases). The CDR3 length is 13 residues. From germline, CDR1 is SQVTM and CDR2 ANQGSEA. V lost 4 bases and J 2 bases, leaving 9 bases between the germline ends.

This clone was seen a single time. The rearrangement links TRBV5-1 to TRBJ2-7; D perhaps matches TRBD1 (5 bases). Looked up from germline, CDR1 is SGHRS and CDR2 is YFSETQ. With 0 bases removed from V and 2 bases from J, the gap between germline ends came to 9 bases. The CDR3 runs to 14 residues. The DNA of the CDR3 is TGCGCCAGCAGCTTGGTCCCAGGGACCTACGAGCAGTACTTC. The encoded protein is CASSLVPGTYEQYF.

The chain recombines TRBV2 with TRBJ1-6; 7 bases agree with TRBD1. Germline CDR1 reads SNHLY; CDR2 reads FYNNEI. CDR3 size: 15 residues. Trimming at V came to 9 bases and at J to 10 bases, leaving 15 bases not matched to a gene. The CDR3 sequence: CASCTETGLGSPLHF. The CDR3 nucleotides are TGTGCCAGTTGTACAGAGACAGGGTTGGGATCACCCCTCCACTTT.

CDR3 sequence: CASSLDLAGGETQYF. The CDR3 coding sequence is TGTGCCAGCAGTTTAGACCTAGCGGGGGGGGAGACCCAGTACTTC. This sequence joins TRBV27 and TRBJ2-5, with TRBD2 matching 12 bases. Per germline, CDR1 MNHEY and CDR2 SMNVEV (reference sequence). The length of the CDR3 is 15 residues. J gave up 5 bases and V 2 bases, and 3 bases lay outside the gene matches.

The rearrangement uses TRBV2 and TRBJ1-2; 10 bases match TRBD1. Trimming removed 5 bases from V and 8 bases from J; junction bases left unmatched: 8. CDR3 length: 14 residues. CDR1 SNHLY and CDR2 FYNNEI come from the germline V gene. The CDR3, as DNA: TGTGCCAGCAGTTCCGGGACAGGGGAGGGAGGCTACACCTTC. Its protein product is CASSSGTGEGGYTF.

The CDR3 loop is CSVGTYGYTF. CDR3 DNA sequence: TGCAGTGTTGGAACCTATGGCTACACCTTC. The chain combines TRBV20-1 with TRBJ1-2; D ambiguous. Germline V lookup: CDR1 DFQATT, CDR2 SNEGSKA (reference sequence). The CDR3 consists of 10 residues. The V end lost 7 bases, the J end lost 4 bases, and 7 bases lay between the germline ends.

The chain is built from TRBV27 and TRBJ1-1, with D possibly being TRBD1 (5 bases). This CDR3 has 14 amino acids. With 5 bases removed from V and 1 base from J, the gap between germline ends came to 11 bases. Germline CDR1 is MNHEY and CDR2 is SMNVEV (reference sequence). CDR3 coding DNA: TGTGCCAGCAGTCCGCCGGGGGGGAACACTGAAGCTTTCTTT. Its protein product is CASSPPGGNTEAFF.

This chain connects TRBV5-1 to TRBJ1-1; maybe TRBD1 (5 bases). This CDR3 has 14 residues. V lost 4 bases and J 1 base, leaving 11 bases between the germline ends. Germline CDR1 reads SGHRS; CDR2 reads YFSETQ. In nucleotides, the CDR3 is TGCGCCAGCAGCGCCGGGGCATCGAACACTGAAGCTTTCTTT. Residues: CASSAGASNTEAFF.

J is TRBJ1-1 and V is TRBV5-5; D unclear. Per germline, CDR1 SGHKS and CDR2 YYEKEE (reference sequence). Trimming shortened V by 5 bases and J by 0 bases, and 14 bases separated the two germline ends. The CDR3 runs 15 residues. CDR3 in DNA: TGTGCCAGCAGACAAATACGGGGTCTGAACACTGAAGCTTTCTTT. Its protein is CASRQIRGLNTEAFF.

The chain uses TRBV6-6 and TRBJ2-1, with 11 bases lining up with TRBD2. CDR3 length: 16 residues. Losses at the gene ends were 6 bases for V and 7 bases for J; bases not matched to a gene: 11. Looked up from germline, CDR1 is MNHNY and CDR2 is SVGAGI (reference sequence). The CDR3 sequence is CASRATGTSGGNEQFF. DNA of the CDR3: TGTGCCAGCAGAGCGACCGGGACTAGCGGAGGTAATGAGCAGTTCTTC.

The rearrangement uses TRBV9 and TRBJ1-1, with 10 bases matching TRBD1. In germline, CDR1 is SGDLS, CDR2 YYNGEE. The CDR3 is 14 residues long. The V gene end was trimmed by 3 bases and the J gene end by 4 bases; junction bases not matched to a gene: 3. CDR3 protein: CASSGGQGFTEAFF. The CDR3 DNA reads TGTGCCAGCAGCGGGGGACAGGGGTTCACTGAAGCTTTCTTT.

This clone is a singleton in its sample. The rearrangement links TRBV5-1 to TRBJ2-7, with 7 bases that match TRBD1. The CDR3 contains 16 residues. Losses at the gene ends were 4 bases for V and 0 bases for J; bases not matched to a gene: 10. Germline assignment: CDR1 SGHRS and CDR2 YFSETQ. This CDR3 reads CASSPEGQVYSYEQYF. The DNA for the CDR3 is TGCGCCAGCAGCCCGGAAGGACAGGTTTACTCCTACGAGCAGTACTTC.

The rearrangement uses TRBV7-2 and TRBJ1-2; 7 positions match TRBD1. V lost 1 base, J lost 14 bases, and 10 bases stayed unmatched. This CDR3 region has 13 residues. Germline V CDR1 and CDR2: SGHTA, FQGNSA. The CDR3 spells CASSLGGTAKWTF. In DNA, the CDR3 is TGTGCCAGCAGCTTAGGCGGGACAGCTAAATGGACCTTC.

This chain links TRBV7-6 with TRBJ2-5, with D maybe TRBD2 (8 bases). V was shortened by 4 bases and J by 9 bases, with 15 bases between the two germline ends. Germline lookup yields CDR1 SGHVS and CDR2 FNYEAQ. The CDR3 length is 13 residues. CDR3 in amino acids: CASSSGTRGPQYF. In DNA, the CDR3 is TGTGCCAGCAGCTCCGGGACTAGGGGGCCCCAGTACTTC.